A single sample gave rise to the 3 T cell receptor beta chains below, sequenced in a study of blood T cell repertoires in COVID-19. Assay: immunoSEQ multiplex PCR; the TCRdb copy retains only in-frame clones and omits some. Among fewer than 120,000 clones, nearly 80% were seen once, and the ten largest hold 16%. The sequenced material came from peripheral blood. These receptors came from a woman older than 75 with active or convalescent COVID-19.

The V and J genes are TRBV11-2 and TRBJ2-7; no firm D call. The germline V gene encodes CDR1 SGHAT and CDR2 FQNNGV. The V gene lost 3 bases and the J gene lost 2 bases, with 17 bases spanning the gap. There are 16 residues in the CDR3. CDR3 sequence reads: CASSFLSQRSTYEQYF. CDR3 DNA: TGTGCCAGCAGCTTCCTTAGCCAAAGGTCGACCTACGAGCAGTACTTC.

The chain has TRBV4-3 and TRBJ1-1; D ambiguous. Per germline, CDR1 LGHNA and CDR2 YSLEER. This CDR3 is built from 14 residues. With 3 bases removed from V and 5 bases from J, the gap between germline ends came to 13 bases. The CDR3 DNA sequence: TGCGCCAGCAGCCATTCCGGGGTGATGACTGAAGCTTTCTTT. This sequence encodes CASSHSGVMTEAFF.

CDR3 sequence reads: CASRPGRGALSYEQYF. CDR3 bases: TGTGCCAGCAGGCCCGGGCGGGGGGCCCTCTCCTACGAGCAGTACTTC. This chain links TRBV11-2 with TRBJ2-7, with 8 bases fitting TRBD2. This CDR3 has 16 amino acids. V shed 6 bases and J 0 bases; nucleotides not matched to a gene: 10. CDR1 is SGHAT and CDR2 is FQNNGV in the germline V gene.